This T cell receptor (beta chain) was captured by sequencing in a study of blood T cell repertoires in COVID-19. For the study at large: The United States, Italy and Spain provided the acute and convalescent COVID-19 samples. PBMCs, B-cell-depleted T cells, or T cells provided the cDNA or gDNA that made up the material.

The authors' processing: For nucleated cells, counts were estimated from reference gene primer amplification. The method was immunoSEQ multiplex PCR; TCRdb's version includes in-frame clones alone and lacks a portion of them. V and J calls and clone size are as listed in that table; D and trimming were resolved from the DNA. The table records roughly 64,000 clones, about 80% of them present only once. Germline values: CDR1 SGHTA, CDR2 FQGNSA. The J segment lost 9 bases and the V segment lost 3 bases, leaving 3 bases of the junction unmatched. The CDR3 is 14 amino acids. Seattle's enrolled individuals joined amid active infection and were then monitored longitudinally.

V gene TRBV7-2 combines with J gene TRBJ1-6; 9 bases agree with TRBD1. This receptor was taken from a man aged 55 to 70 with COVID-19, enrolled during active disease. The specimen sequenced was peripheral blood. CDR3 sequence: CASSFTGGSSPLHF. The CDR3, as DNA: TGTGCCAGCAGCTTTACAGGGGGCAGTTCACCCCTCCACTTT.